This T cell receptor (beta chain) was observed in a study of T cell repertoires in cytomegalovirus infection. TCRdb called the reads again in MiXCR, with one record for every CDR3 protein. The table has some 920,000 distinct CDR3 sequences, 31% seen once. On this clonotype itself: What it binds is not known.

The trim removed 2 bases at V and 0 bases at J, leaving 4 bases unmatched. The CDR3 has 16 amino acids. Germline values: CDR1 MNHEY, CDR2 SMNVEV (reference sequence). The sample in question was cultured CD8+ T cells from PBMCs, obtained from culture after CMV antigen stimulation. The sequence was collected from a human donor in good health (CMV status not recorded). Some clones in this sample may be carry-over from other donors' samples. This chain joins TRBV27 and TRBJ1-1; 9 bases line up with TRBD1. CDR3 sequence (DNA): TGTGCCAGCAGTTTAAGGACAGGGGCGATGAACACTGAAGCTTTCTTT. Translation: CASSLRTGAMNTEAFF.